This T cell receptor beta chain derives from a study of breast tumors, draining lymph nodes, adjacent tissues. TCRdb fed the multiplex PCR reads into MiXCR, producing one record per CDR3 protein. The sample lists about 180,000 distinct CDR3 sequences; roughly a third were seen once. Samples came from axillary lymph nodes draining the breast cancer. Points from the study as a whole: Tumor T cell lymph node origin was a supported hypothesis, not proven. Tumor repertoires ranked between lymph nodes and nontumor tissue in diversity, with V and J gene preferences.

This clonotype was detected ten times or more. Antigen specificity is unknown. V was cut by 4 bases and J by 1 base, with 17 bases left in between. This CDR3 comprises 16 residues. Germline V lookup: CDR1 MNHNS, CDR2 SASEGT. This chain joins TRBV6-1 and TRBJ2-7; maybe TRBD1 (5 bases). Source material: axillary lymph node tissue. The origin of this receptor is a female donor with breast cancer. Some clones in this sample may be carry-over from other donors' samples. The CDR3 nucleotides read TGTGCCAGCAGTGGCGTTGGGGCAATGGGGTCCTACGAGCAGTACTTC. Protein: CASSGVGAMGSYEQYF.